This T cell receptor (beta chain) was recovered during a study of shared clonotypes between healthy human individuals. Concerning this clone: Its antigen remains unknown.

Sequencing used immunoSEQ multiplex PCR; TCRdb keeps in-frame clones, though not all of them. In the table there are around 500,000 clones, more than 75% of which are singletons. Germline values: CDR1 SGHVS, CDR2 FNYEAQ. The CDR3 sequence is 14 residues long. The ends were cut back, 4 bases at V and 5 bases at J, with 15 bases in the middle. Whole-study findings and limits: An anticipated effect of sequencing depth on clonotype sharing among donors was recognized.

Material for sequencing was PBMCs. The chain has TRBV7-6 and TRBJ2-7, with D possibly TRBD2 on 6 matching bases. The receptor comes from a woman in her thirties or forties in good health. Some clones in this sample may be carry-over from other donors' samples. CDR3 residues: CASSSRREGHEQYF. The DNA for the CDR3 is TGTGCCAGCAGCTCAAGGCGGGAAGGTCACGAGCAGTACTTC.